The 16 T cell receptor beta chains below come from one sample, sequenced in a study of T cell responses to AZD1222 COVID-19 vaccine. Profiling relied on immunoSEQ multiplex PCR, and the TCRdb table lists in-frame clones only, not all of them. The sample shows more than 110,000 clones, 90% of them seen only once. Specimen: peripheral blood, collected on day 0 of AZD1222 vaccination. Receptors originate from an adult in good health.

The CDR3 sequence is CASSLRFGSYEQYF. In nucleotides, the CDR3 is TGTGCCAGCAGCTTACGGTTTGGGTCCTACGAGCAGTACTTC. The V gene is TRBV7-8, the J gene TRBJ2-7; D is undetermined. The CDR3 has 14 amino acids. V was cut by 2 bases and J by 1 base, with 9 bases left in between. Germline assignment: CDR1 SGHVS and CDR2 FQNEAQ.

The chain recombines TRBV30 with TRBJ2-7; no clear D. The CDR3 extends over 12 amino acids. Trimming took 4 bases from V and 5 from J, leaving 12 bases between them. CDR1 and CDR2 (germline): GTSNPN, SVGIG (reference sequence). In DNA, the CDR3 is TGTGCCTGGAATAGGCGCGAGAACGAGCAGTACTTC. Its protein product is CAWNRRENEQYF. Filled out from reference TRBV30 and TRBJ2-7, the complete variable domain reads SQTIHQWPATLVQPVGSPLSLECTVEGTSNPNLYWYRQAAGRGLQLLFYSVGIGQISSEVPQNLSASRPQDRQFILSSKKLLLSDSGFYLCAWNRRENEQYFGPGTRLTVT.

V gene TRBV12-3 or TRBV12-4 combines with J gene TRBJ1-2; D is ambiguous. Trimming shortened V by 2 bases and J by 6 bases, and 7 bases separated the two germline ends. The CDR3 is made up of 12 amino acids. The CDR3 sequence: CASSLRSHGYTF. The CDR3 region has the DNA TGTGCCAGCAGTTTAAGGAGTCATGGCTACACCTTC.

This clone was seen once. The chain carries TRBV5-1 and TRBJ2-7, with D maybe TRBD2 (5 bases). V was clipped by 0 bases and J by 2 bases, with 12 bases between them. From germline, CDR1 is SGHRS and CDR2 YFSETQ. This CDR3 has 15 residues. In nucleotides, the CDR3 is TGCGCCAGCAGCTTGGCCACCGGGATCACCTACGAGCAGTACTTC. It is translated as CASSLATGITYEQYF. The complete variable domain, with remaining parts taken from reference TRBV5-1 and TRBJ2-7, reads KAGVTQTPRYLIKTRGQQVTLSCSPISGHRSVSWYQQTPGQGLQFLFEYFSETQRNKGNFPGRFSGRQFSNSRSEMNVSTLELGDSALYLCASSLATGITYEQYFGPGTRLTVT.

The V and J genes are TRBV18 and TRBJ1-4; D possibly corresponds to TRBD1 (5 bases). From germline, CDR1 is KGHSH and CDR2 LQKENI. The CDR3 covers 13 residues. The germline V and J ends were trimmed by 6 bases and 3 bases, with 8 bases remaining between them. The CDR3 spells CASSPRANEKLFF. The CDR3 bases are TGTGCCAGCTCCCCCAGGGCTAATGAAAAACTGTTTTTT.

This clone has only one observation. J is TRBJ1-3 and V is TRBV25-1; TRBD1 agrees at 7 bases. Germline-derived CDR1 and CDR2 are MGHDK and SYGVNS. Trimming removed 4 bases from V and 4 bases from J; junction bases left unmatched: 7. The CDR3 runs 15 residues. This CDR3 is CASSGQTGTGNTIYF. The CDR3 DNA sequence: TGTGCCAGCAGTGGCCAGACAGGGACGGGAAACACCATATATTTT.

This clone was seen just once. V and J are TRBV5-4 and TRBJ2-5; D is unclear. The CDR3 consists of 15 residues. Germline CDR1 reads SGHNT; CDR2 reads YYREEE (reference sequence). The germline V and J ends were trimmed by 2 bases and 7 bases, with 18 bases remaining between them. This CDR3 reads CASSLVGRVVGTQYF. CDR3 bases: TGTGCCAGCAGCTTAGTTGGCCGGGTTGTCGGGACCCAGTACTTC.

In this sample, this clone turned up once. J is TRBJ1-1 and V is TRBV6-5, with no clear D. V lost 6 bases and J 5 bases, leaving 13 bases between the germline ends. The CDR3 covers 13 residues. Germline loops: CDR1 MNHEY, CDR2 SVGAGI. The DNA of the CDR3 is TGTGCCAGCAGCCAGGAACGGGCGACTGAAGCTTTCTTT. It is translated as CASSQERATEAFF.

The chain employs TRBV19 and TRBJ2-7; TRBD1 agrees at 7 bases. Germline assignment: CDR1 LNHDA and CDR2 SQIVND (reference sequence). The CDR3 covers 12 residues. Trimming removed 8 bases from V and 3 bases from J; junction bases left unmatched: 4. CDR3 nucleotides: TGTGCCAGTGCCGCAGGGGGCTACGAGCAGTACTTC. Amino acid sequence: CASAAGGYEQYF.

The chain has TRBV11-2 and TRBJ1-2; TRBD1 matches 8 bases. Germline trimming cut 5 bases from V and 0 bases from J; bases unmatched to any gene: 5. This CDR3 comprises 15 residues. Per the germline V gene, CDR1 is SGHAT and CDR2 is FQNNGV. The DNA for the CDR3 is TGTGCCAGCAGCCTGCGGGACAGGCCTAACTATGGCTACACCTTC. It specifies CASSLRDRPNYGYTF.

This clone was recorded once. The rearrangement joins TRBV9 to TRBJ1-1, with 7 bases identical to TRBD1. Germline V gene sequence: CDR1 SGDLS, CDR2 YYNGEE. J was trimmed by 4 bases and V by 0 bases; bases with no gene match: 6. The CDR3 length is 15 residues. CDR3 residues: CASSVVPGGVTEAFF. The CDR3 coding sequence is TGTGCCAGCAGCGTAGTCCCAGGGGGGGTCACTGAAGCTTTCTTT. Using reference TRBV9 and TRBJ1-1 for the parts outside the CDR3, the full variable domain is DSGVTQTPKHLITATGQRVTLRCSPRSGDLSVYWYQQSLDQGLQFLIQYYNGEERAKGNILERFSAQQFPDLHSELNLSSLELGDSALYFCASSVVPGGVTEAFFGQGTRLTVV.

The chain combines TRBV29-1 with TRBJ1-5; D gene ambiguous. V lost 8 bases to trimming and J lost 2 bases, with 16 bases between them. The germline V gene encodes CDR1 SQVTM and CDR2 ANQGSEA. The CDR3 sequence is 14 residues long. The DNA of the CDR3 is TGCAGCTCGGCCGACGGGTATGGCAATCAGCCCCAGCATTTT. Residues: CSSADGYGNQPQHF.

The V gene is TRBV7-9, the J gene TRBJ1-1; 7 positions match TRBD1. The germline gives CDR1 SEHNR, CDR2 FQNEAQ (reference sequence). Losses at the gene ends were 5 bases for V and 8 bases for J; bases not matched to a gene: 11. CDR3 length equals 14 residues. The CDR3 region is CASSLTLDREEAFF. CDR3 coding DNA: TGTGCCAGCAGCCTGACCCTCGACAGGGAAGAAGCTTTCTTT.

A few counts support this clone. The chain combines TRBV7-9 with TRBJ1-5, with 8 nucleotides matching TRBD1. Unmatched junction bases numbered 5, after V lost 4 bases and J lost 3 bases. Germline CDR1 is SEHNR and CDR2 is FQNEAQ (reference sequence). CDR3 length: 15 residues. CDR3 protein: CASSSGTGINQPQHF. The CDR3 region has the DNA TGTGCCAGCAGCTCGGGGACAGGAATCAATCAGCCCCAGCATTTT. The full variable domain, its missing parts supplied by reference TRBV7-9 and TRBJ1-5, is DTGVSQNPRHKITKRGQNVTFRCDPISEHNRLYWYRQTLGQGPEFLTYFQNEAQLEKSRLLSDRFSAERPKGSFSTLEIQRTEQGDSAMYLCASSSGTGINQPQHFGDGTRLSIL.

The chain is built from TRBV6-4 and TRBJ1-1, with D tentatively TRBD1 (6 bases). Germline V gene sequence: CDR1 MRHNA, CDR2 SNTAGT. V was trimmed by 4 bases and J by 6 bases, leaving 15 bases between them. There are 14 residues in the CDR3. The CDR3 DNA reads TGTGCCAGCAGTGCTTTGGCAGGGGAGTCTGAAGCTTTCTTT. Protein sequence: CASSALAGESEAFF.

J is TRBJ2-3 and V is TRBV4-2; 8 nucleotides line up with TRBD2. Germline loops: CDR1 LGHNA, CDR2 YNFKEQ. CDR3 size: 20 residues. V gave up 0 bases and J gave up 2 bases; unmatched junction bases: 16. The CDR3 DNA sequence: TGTGCCAGCAGCCAAGATCGGCCCCGAGGCTTAGCGGGGCTCACAGATACGCAGTATTTT. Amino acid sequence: CASSQDRPRGLAGLTDTQYF.